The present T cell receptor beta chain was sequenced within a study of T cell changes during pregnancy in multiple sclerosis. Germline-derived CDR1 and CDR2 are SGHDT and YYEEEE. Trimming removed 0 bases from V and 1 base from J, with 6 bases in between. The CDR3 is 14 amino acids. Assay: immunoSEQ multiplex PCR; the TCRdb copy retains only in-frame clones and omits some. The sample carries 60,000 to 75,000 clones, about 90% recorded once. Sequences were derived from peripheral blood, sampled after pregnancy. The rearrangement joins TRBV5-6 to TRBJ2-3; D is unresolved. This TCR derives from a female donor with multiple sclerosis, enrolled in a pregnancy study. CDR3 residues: CASSLDQGTDTQYF. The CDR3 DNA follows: TGTGCCAGCAGCTTGGACCAGGGCACAGATACGCAGTATTTT.